This entry is about one T cell receptor (beta chain). Its target is not known. These data originate in a study of CD8 T cells in ankylosing spondylitis. Study-level results: It appeared that ankylosing spondylitis blood was characterized by a TCR beta motif of several highly homologous variants.

The CDR3 has 13 residues. In germline, CDR1 is SNHLY, CDR2 FYNNEI. V shed 8 bases, J shed 3 bases, and the junction held 4 bases outside the gene matches. Construction of TCR beta libraries was performed using quantitative 5'-RACE with molecular barcodes. One entry per CDR3 protein, called by TCRdb with MiXCR from the 5' RACE reads. This sample has about 500,000 distinct CDR3 sequences; approximately 11% occur once, and the top ten carry around 7%. This chain uses TRBV2 with TRBJ2-7, with 10 bases identical to TRBD1. Sequencing was carried out using blood, either unsorted or a sorted T cell fraction (not recorded which). This receptor was identified in a male donor with ankylosing spondylitis. The CDR3 DNA sequence: TGTGCCAGCGGGGGACAGGGGATCTACGAGCAGTACTTC. Its translation: CASGGQGIYEQYF.